This T cell receptor (beta chain) originates from a study of blood T cell repertoires in COVID-19. Across the whole study: Sources were T cells, B-cell-depleted T cells, or PBMCs; the material itself was cDNA or gDNA.

As handled by the study authors: Quantification of nucleated cells was approximated via reference gene primer amplification. The repertoire was sequenced with immunoSEQ multiplex PCR; TCRdb's copy has only in-frame clones and lacks some. V and J calls and clone size are those listed in that table; D and trimming were worked out from the DNA. The data hold about 230,000 clones, with around 83% observed a single time. Looked up from germline, CDR1 is SGHAT and CDR2 is FQNNGV. This CDR3 contains 14 residues. Deletions cut 3 bases from V and 9 bases from J, with 12 bases between. This chain uses TRBV11-2 with TRBJ1-6, with unresolved D. Sequencing input: peripheral blood. The clonotype was recovered from a woman in her 40s who had recovered from COVID-19. In nucleotides, the CDR3 is TGTGCCAGCAGCTTCGGAGGTTACGGTTCACCCCTCCACTTT. Translation gives CASSFGGYGSPLHF.